Below, one TCR beta chain is given with its context. What this receptor recognizes is not known. These data come from a study of monozygotic twins with inflammatory bowel disease (dated by TCRdb to about 2019). Broadly, across the study: In total, 28 monozygotic twin pairs made up the full study: 19 Danish pairs, all IBD-discordant, plus nine German pairs, of which four were IBD-concordant and five were IBD-discordant. The search for disease-associated traits relied mainly on comparing, within discordant pairs, IBD patients with their genetically identical healthy co-twins. Each individual had, on average, about 151 000 unique TCRalpha sequences and 181 000 unique TCRbeta sequences available for analysis.

The receptor library was made with 5' RACE. Each TCR library was prepared from about 4,000 ng of total RNA. For each sample, cDNA synthesis was carried out in eight separate reactions using SMARTScribe reverse transcriptase. During cDNA synthesis, template switching was used to introduce unique molecular identifiers that contained a 6-nucleotide sample barcode. Two nested PCRs of about 16 and 10 cycles amplified the TCRalpha and TCRbeta cDNA, and bead purification followed each PCR. Before amplification, the cDNA was treated with uracil DNA-glycosylase and purified using the QIAquick PCR purification kit. The second PCR added Illumina TruSeq-compatible adapters along with sample-specific barcodes. TapeStation and Qubit were used to check library quality and concentration, and 4.5 to 6.5 ng of each library was pooled. Sequencing of pooled libraries was carried out on an Illumina HiSeq2500 single-index Rapid Run using 2 x 100 bp reads and custom sequencing primers. The authors' pipeline ran thus. UMI-based consensus assembly with MiGEC version 1.2.6 was used to correct PCR and sequencing errors. MiXCR version 2.1.1 was used to carry out V(D)J alignment, clonotype assembly and CDR3 extraction. To normalise gene usage, clonotype sharing and MAIT/NKT TCR abundance, the analysis used the top 1000, 10 000 and 20 000 clonotypes per sample. Diversity was computed as the inverse Simpson index with the vegan R package after downsampling to 27 000 UMIs. Paired Mann-Whitney U tests on discordant twin pairs were used, with Benjamini-Hochberg multiple-testing correction. Once TCRdb had reprocessed the reads, it stored one entry per CDR3 protein sequence and supplied no DNA. Clone size and V and J calls follow TCRdb, not the original study. The sample's table covers hundreds of thousands of distinct CDR3 sequences. In total, the top ten clones hold 2% to 2.5% of the sample.

From each donor, an approximately 2.5 ml peripheral blood sample was drawn into PAXgene tubes and stored at -80 degrees C. Without T cell sorting, total RNA was isolated from whole blood using the PAXgene blood miRNA kit on an automated QIAcube. Deep TCRalpha and TCRbeta repertoire profiling with unique molecular barcoding was performed on peripheral blood of monozygotic twin pairs concordant or discordant for inflammatory bowel disease. Smoking habits were recorded for all twin pairs, and each individual was classified as a current, former or never smoker. On the study overall, not on this receptor specifically: Repertoire similarity did not differ between concordant and discordant twins, which could be due to limited statistical power. Because patients were on differing immunosuppressive treatments, the repertoires may have picked up extra background noise and inter-individual variability. Distinction between different T cell subtypes could not be achieved in the analysis. The results gave no support for a single strong signal or clonotype linked to IBD. Compared with healthy twins, IBD patients shared fewer clonotypes with other individuals, and the difference was most pronounced in patients with signs of disease activity. Measured by the inverse Simpson index, TCRbeta repertoire diversity was lower in IBD patients than in their healthy co-twins.

What was sequenced was blood. The TCR originated in a human donor with ulcerative colitis or Crohn's disease, or a healthy co-twin of an affected twin (not recorded which).

The CDR3 is CASSLQTGVQETQYF. The rearranged chain carries TRBV7-2 and TRBJ2-5; TCRdb selects TRBD1, and the lack of DNA leaves this call unchecked. The CDR3 starts with the cysteine, ends with the phenylalanine, and has 15 residues. No nucleotide data were recorded. Sequences SGHTA (CDR1) and FQGNSA (CDR2) are obtained from the germline V gene.